These 7 T cell receptor beta chains share one sample of origin, sequenced in a study of read filtering for tumor transcriptome and immune sequencing. Molecular barcoded adaptors covering alpha/delta and beta/gamma chains were used on around 400 ng RNA. TCRdb independently ran MiXCR on the reads; one entry per CDR3 protein. This sample has about 57,000 distinct CDR3 sequences, with approximately 15% found just once. The sequenced sample consisted of a population of CD138-negative cells sorted from bone marrow. All receptors derive from a donor at least 40 years old with multiple myeloma.

V is TRBV29-1 and J is TRBJ2-1; D remains unclear. There are 12 residues in the CDR3. Germline V gene data show CDR1 as SQVTM and CDR2 as ANQGSEA. This CDR3 is CIVRGSYNEQFF. For the CDR3, the DNA is TGCATCGTCCGCGGCAGCTACAATGAGCAGTTCTTC.

This chain links TRBV20-1 with TRBJ2-5; TRBD2 matches at 9 bases. Trimming at V came to 0 bases and at J to 5 bases, leaving 16 bases not matched to a gene. Looked up from germline, CDR1 is DFQATT and CDR2 is SNEGSKA (reference sequence). The CDR3 length is 18 residues. The CDR3 bases are TGCAGTGCTAGAGATTACTTAGCGGGAGTACGCGCGGGGGAGACCCAGTACTTC. Translated: CSARDYLAGVRAGETQYF.

This clonotype was observed many times. One end of the junction does not line up with germline, which may come from a read error. The chain couples TRBV20-1 to TRBJ1-2; the D gene is possibly TRBD1 (6 bases). The CDR3 length is 12 residues. CDR1 and CDR2 from the germline V gene are DFQATT and SNEGSKA (reference sequence). The CDR3 bases are TGCAGTGCTGGAGACAGGTCCTATGGCTACACCTTC. This sequence encodes CSAGDRSYGYTF.

This clonotype showed up many times. The chain employs TRBV20-1 and TRBJ2-3; 12 nucleotides line up with TRBD2. CDR1 and CDR2 from the germline V gene are DFQATT and SNEGSKA (reference sequence). The CDR3 length is 16 residues. V lost 1 base and J lost 1; bases outside the gene matches: 3. CDR3 nucleotides: TGCAGTGCTAGAGGAGGACTAGCGGGACGCACAGATACGCAGTATTTT. Translated, it gives CSARGGLAGRTDTQYF.

Only one count was recorded for this clonotype. A single base separates this from a much larger clone, so it may be a read error. The chain carries TRBV7-3 and TRBJ2-3, with D possibly being TRBD1 (6 bases). This CDR3 region has 15 residues. Germline CDR1 reads SGHTA; CDR2 reads FQGTGA. DNA of the CDR3: TGTGCCGGCAGCTTCCAGGGGCTGAACACAGATACGCAGTATTTT. This codes for CAGSFQGLNTDTQYF. The full variable domain, completed using reference TRBV7-3 and TRBJ2-3, is GAGVSQTPSNKVTEKGKYVELRCDPISGHTALYWYRQSLGQGPEFLIYFQGTGAADDSGLPNDRFFAVRPEGSVSTLKIQRTERGDSAVYLCAGSFQGLNTDTQYFGPGTRLTVL.

This clonotype was seen a handful of times. The genes are TRBV6-5 and TRBJ2-7, with TRBD2 as a possible D gene (5 bases). The CDR3 sequence is 15 residues long. The V gene's germline CDR1 is MNHEY and CDR2 SVGAGI. Trimming stripped 2 bases from V and 0 bases from J, with 11 bases between. The CDR3: CASSYGGSSSYEQYF. The CDR3 nucleotides read TGTGCCAGCAGTTACGGAGGTAGCAGCTCCTACGAGCAGTACTTC.

The sample holds a few counts of this clonotype. A much larger clone is a single base away; this may be a read error. This sequence joins TRBV29-1 and TRBJ1-1, with D possibly TRBD1 on 5 matching bases. The CDR3 is made up of 12 amino acids. V dropped 7 bases and J dropped 3 bases, with 12 bases sitting between them. Germline CDR1 is SQVTM and CDR2 is ANQGSEA. This CDR3 is CSALREDTEAFF. The CDR3 nucleotides are TGCAGCGCTCTCAGGGAAGACACTGAAGCTTTCTTT.